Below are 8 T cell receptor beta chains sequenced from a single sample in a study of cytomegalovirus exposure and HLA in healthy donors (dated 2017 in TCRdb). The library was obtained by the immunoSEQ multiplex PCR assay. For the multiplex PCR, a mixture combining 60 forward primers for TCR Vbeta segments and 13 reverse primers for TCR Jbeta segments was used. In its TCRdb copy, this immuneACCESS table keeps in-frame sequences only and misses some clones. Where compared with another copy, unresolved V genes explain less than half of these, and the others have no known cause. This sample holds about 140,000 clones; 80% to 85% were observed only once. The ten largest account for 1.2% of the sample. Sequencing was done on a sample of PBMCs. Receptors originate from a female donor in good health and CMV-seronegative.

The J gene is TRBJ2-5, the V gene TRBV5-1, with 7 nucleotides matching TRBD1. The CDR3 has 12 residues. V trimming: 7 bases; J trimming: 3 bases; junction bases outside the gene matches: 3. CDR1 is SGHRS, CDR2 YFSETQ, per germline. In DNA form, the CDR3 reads TGCGCCAGCGGGACAGACGAAGAGACCCAGTACTTC. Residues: CASGTDEETQYF.

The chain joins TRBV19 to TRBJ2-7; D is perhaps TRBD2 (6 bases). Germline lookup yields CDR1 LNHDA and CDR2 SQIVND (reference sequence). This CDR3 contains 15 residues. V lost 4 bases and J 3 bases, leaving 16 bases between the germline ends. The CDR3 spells CASSTGISGFYEQYF. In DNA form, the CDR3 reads TGTGCCAGTAGTACGGGGATTAGCGGATTCTACGAGCAGTACTTC.

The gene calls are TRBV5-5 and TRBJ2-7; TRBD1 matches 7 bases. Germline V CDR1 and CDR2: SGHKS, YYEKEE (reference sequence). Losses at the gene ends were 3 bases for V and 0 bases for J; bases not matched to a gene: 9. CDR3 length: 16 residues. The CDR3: CASSSRQGRDSYEQYF. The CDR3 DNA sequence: TGTGCCAGCAGCTCCCGACAGGGCCGGGACTCCTACGAGCAGTACTTC.

CDR3 sequence reads: CASSFGDTQYF. In nucleotides, the CDR3 is TGTGCCAGCAGCTTCGGAGATACGCAGTATTTT. The chain joins TRBV5-6 to TRBJ2-3; D unresolved. This CDR3 is 11 amino acids long. Germline CDR1 SGHDT, CDR2 YYEEEE. The germline V and J ends were trimmed by 2 bases and 5 bases, with 3 bases remaining between them.

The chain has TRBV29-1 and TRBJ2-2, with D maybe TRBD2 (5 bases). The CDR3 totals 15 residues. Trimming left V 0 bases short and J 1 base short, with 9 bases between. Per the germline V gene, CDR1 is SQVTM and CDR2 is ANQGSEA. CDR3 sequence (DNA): TGCAGCGTTGAAGAAGGGAGTGGGAACACCGGGGAGCTGTTTTTT. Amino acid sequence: CSVEEGSGNTGELFF.

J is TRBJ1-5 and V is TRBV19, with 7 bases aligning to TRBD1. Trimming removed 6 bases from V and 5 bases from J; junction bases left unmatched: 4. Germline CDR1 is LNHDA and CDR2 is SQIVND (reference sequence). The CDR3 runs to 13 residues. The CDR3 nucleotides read TGTGCCAGTAGCCCCAGGGGGGATCAGCCCCAGCATTTT. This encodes CASSPRGDQPQHF.

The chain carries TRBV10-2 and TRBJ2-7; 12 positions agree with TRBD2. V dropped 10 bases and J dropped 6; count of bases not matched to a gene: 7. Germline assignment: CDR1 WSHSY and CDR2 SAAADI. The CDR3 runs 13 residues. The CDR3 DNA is TGCGCCACCCTAGCGGGAGGGTCTACCGAGCAGTACTTC. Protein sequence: CATLAGGSTEQYF.

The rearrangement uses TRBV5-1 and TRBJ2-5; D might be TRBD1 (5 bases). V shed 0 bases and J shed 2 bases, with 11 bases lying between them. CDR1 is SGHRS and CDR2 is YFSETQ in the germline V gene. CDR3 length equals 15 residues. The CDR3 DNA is TGCGCCAGCAGCTTGGAACAGGCCGTTCAAGAGACCCAGTACTTC. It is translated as CASSLEQAVQETQYF.